This entry lists 11 T cell receptor delta chains sequenced from one sample in a study of γδ T cells in repeated Plasmodium falciparum infection. TCRdb called clones anew from the multiplex PCR reads with CATT. Counted here are approximately 93,000 delta-chain clones, 0.9% to 1% occurring once; the ten biggest clones make up roughly 9.9%. Bulk repertoires came from Vgamma9/Vdelta2+ or Vdelta2-negative gammadelta T cells flow-sorted from PBMC. Specimen: gamma-delta T cells from blood. The origin of the receptors is a pool of human donors (malaria-infected and uninfected, not separated).

This clone was counted many times. The chain is built from TRDV2 and TRDJ1, with 13 bases matching TRDD3. The CDR3 runs 18 residues. The V gene's germline CDR1 is GEAIGNYY and CDR2 EKD. V lost 3 bases, J lost 4 bases, and 13 bases stayed unmatched. The CDR3 region has the DNA TGTGCCTGTGACGGTTTACTGGGGGATACGCGGGGAGACGATAAACTCATCTTT. Its protein is CACDGLLGDTRGDDKLIF.

This clone was seen only a few times. Since a far larger clone is one base different, this is likely a read error. Distinct nucleotide sequences in the sample also encode this CDR3. The V gene is TRDV2, but the J gene lacks a call; the table assigns TRDD3, which was not confirmed against the DNA. CDR1 GEAIGNYY and CDR2 EKD come from the germline V gene. The CDR3 runs to 25 residues. CDR3: CACDTSCFRLGTHASSRTNTDKLIF. Written as DNA, the CDR3 is TGTGCCTGTGACACTTCCTGCTTTAGACTGGGGACTCACGCATCCAGCCGAACCAATACCGATAAACTCATCTTC.

Remarks on this clone: TCRdb's listed protein matches a much larger clone and diverges from this DNA's translation at residue 13, likely through a read error; the protein shown comes from the DNA. V gene TRDV2 combines with J gene TRDJ1, with D hard to call. TCRdb carries no J gene annotation; the J gene was assigned here by matching the DNA with germline. Germline values: CDR1 GEAIGNYY, CDR2 EKD. This CDR3 contains 16 residues. The CDR3 DNA reads TGTGCCTGTGACACCGTCACTCCGGGTTACACCGATGAACTCATCTTT. Protein sequence: CACDTVTPGYTDELIF.

In its sample, this clone was seen a few times. One base separates it from a far larger clone, so it is likely a read error. Other DNA sequences in the same sample also yield this CDR3. No J gene was named, though the V gene is TRDV1; the listed D gene, TRDD3, was not tested against the DNA. Germline V lookup: CDR1 TSWWSYY, CDR2 QGS. CDR3 length: 19 residues. CDR3 nucleotide sequence: TGTGCTCTTGGGGAACTCCGTCCTACATGGGGGATACGCACCGATAAACTCATTTTT. It yields the protein CALGELRPTWGIRTDKLIF.

This clone has ten or more counts. Given a much more abundant clone one base away, this may be a read error. Other DNA sequences within the sample encode an identical CDR3. The V gene is TRDV3, the J gene TRDJ1; 7 positions match TRDD3. Germline-derived CDR1 and CDR2 are TVYSNPD and GDNSRS (reference sequence). This CDR3 comprises 15 residues. The V and J ends lost 3 bases and 3 bases, in that order; junction bases with no gene match: 13. This CDR3 is CALTGVPDGADKLIF. The CDR3 DNA sequence: TGTGCCTTAACTGGGGTTCCAGACGGCGCCGATAAACTCATCTTT.

This clone was found a few times. This probably arose from a read error, given a far larger clone one base away. Other DNA sequences in this sample translate to the same CDR3. The chain links TRDV1 to TRDJ1, with a possible D match to TRDD3 (6 bases). This CDR3 comprises 24 residues. Per the germline V gene, CDR1 is TSWWSYY and CDR2 is QGS. The CDR3 DNA follows: TGTGCTCTTGGGGAACGGTCCTTCTCAAGATCCTGGGCTGGGGCCTCACTAAAAACCGATAAACTCATCTTC. Amino acid sequence: CALGERSFSRSWAGASLKTDKLIF.

This clone was seen more than once but under ten times. A far larger clone is one nucleotide away, so this likely arose from a read error. Other DNA sequences in the sample encode the same CDR3. This chain uses TRDV1 with TRDJ1; 12 bases line up with TRDD3. Germline V gene lookup returns CDR1 TSWWSYY and CDR2 QGS. The CDR3 has 20 amino acids. The CDR3 DNA sequence: TGTGCTCTTGGGGAACTGGCCCCCACTGGGGGATACCGCTCAACCGATAAGCTCATCTTT. It encodes CALGELAPTGGYRSTDKLIF.

The table lists this clone with a few counts. A far larger clone is off by one base, so a read error is likely. Other DNA sequences of this sample code for an identical CDR3. The CDR3 region has the DNA TGTGCCTGTGACTCTGTACTGGGCGATAAACTCATCTTT. Translating it yields CACDSVLGDKLIF. This chain uses TRDV2 with TRDJ1, with D possibly being TRDD3 (6 bases). As TCRdb names no J gene, one was assigned here on the basis of a DNA match to germline. This CDR3 region has 13 residues. V dropped 3 bases and J dropped 4 bases, with 11 bases sitting between them. Germline V lookup: CDR1 GEAIGNYY, CDR2 EKD.

Only a few counts were recorded for this clone. TCRdb assigns this DNA the protein of a much larger clone, which departs from its translation at residue 5; this likely reflects a read error, and the protein shown comes from translating the DNA. The chain couples TRDV1 to TRDJ1; 12 bases line up with TRDD3. Matching the DNA to germline supplied the J gene, which TCRdb does not give. V was clipped by 4 bases and J by 4 bases; unmatched bases: 22. The CDR3 sequence is 21 residues long. Per germline, CDR1 TSWWSYY and CDR2 QGS. The DNA for the CDR3 is TGTGCTCTTGGGGGACTACCTACCCGTACTGGGGGATACCGCATGGGCGATAAACTCATCTTT. Translation gives CALGGLPTRTGGYRMGDKLIF.

With respect to this clone: TCRdb pairs this DNA with a much larger clone's protein that differs at residue 5, likely a read error; the protein shown was translated from the DNA. The rearrangement links TRDV3 to TRDJ1, with a possible D match to TRDD2 (6 bases). As TCRdb names no J gene, one was assigned here on the basis of a DNA match to germline. V lost 3 bases, J lost 10 bases, and 48 bases lay in between. CDR1 is TVYSNPD, CDR2 GDNSRS, per germline (reference sequence). The CDR3 runs 22 residues. CDR3 region: CAFNPLLPPSVLSNIGGWRLIF. CDR3 bases: TGTGCCTTCAATCCCCTTCTTCCTCCGTCGGTACTCTCAAATATCGGAGGTTGGAGACTCATCTTT.

In its sample, this clone was seen a few times. This likely traces to a read error, being one base from a far larger clone. This specimen includes other DNA sequences encoding the same CDR3. The V call is TRDV2, the J call TRDJ1, with D unresolved. The J gene was missing in TCRdb and was found by matching the end of the DNA to germline. The V end was cut by 0 bases, the J end by 4 bases, with 17 bases between. Germline loops: CDR1 GEAIGNYY, CDR2 EKD. The CDR3 loop spans 16 amino acids. The CDR3: CACDTIGVGRNDKLIF. CDR3 nucleotides: TGTGCCTGTGACACCATCGGGGTAGGGCGGAACGATAAACTCATCTTT.